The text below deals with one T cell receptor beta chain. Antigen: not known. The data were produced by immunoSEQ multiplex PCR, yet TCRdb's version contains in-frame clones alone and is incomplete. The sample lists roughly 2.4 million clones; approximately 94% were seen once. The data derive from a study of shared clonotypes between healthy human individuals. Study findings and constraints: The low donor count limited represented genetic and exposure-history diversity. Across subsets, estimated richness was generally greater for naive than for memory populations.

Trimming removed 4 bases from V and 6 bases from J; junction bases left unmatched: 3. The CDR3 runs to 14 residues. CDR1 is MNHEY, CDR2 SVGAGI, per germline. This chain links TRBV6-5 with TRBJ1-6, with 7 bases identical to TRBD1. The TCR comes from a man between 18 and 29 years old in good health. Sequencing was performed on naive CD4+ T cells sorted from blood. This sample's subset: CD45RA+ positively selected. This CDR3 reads CASSWGDSNSPLHF. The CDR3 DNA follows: TGTGCCAGCAGTTGGGGGGACAGTAATTCACCCCTCCACTTT.